This T cell receptor beta chain was obtained from a study of blood T cell repertoires in COVID-19. Trimming cost V 2 bases and J 4 bases; bases outside gene matches: 4. This CDR3 has 14 residues. Germline V gene sequence: CDR1 MNHNS, CDR2 SASEGT. TCRdb's table, derived via immunoSEQ multiplex PCR, lists solely in-frame clones and lacks some. The table has 230,000 or so clones, around four fifths seen once. Material: peripheral blood. V gene TRBV6-1 combines with J gene TRBJ1-1; 7 bases match TRBD1. The clonotype was recovered from a man aged 40-49 years with active or convalescent COVID-19. This CDR3 is CASSENPGGTEAFF. CDR3 nucleotide sequence: TGTGCCAGCAGTGAAAATCCAGGGGGCACTGAAGCTTTCTTT.